This T cell receptor (beta chain) comes out of a study of blood T cell repertoires in COVID-19. Some clones are missing from TCRdb's copy, which holds only in-frame ones; the method was immunoSEQ multiplex PCR. The sample consists of some 150,000 clones, 75% to 85% of them appearing once. The CDR3 has 15 residues. The junction had 5 bases not matched to a gene; V was cut back by 6 bases and J by 1 base. The germline CDR1 and CDR2 sequences are MNHEY and SVGAGI. The chain combines TRBV6-5 with TRBJ2-7, with TRBD2 matching 11 bases. This sequence was found in a man aged 60 to 69 with acute or convalescent COVID-19. Sequencing input: peripheral blood. CDR3 sequence (DNA): TGTGCCAGCAGAAACCGACTAGCGGGGTCCTACGAGCAGTACTTC. Its translation: CASRNRLAGSYEQYF.